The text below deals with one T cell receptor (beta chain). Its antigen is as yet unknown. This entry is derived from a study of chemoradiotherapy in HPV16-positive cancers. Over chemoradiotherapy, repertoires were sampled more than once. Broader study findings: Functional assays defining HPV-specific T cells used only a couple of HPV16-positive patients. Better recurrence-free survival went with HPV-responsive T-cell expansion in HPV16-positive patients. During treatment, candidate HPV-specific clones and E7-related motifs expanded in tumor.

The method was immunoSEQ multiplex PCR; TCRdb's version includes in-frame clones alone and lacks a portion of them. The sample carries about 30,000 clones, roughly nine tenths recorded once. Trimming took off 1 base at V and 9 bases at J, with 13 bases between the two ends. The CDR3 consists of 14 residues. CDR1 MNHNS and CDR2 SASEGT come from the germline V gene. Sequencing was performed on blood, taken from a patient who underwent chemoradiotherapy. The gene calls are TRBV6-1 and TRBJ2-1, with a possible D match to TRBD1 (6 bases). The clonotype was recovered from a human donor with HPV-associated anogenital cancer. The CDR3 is CASSEDTGIGEQFF. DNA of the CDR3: TGTGCCAGCAGTGAAGATACAGGGATCGGTGAGCAGTTCTTC.